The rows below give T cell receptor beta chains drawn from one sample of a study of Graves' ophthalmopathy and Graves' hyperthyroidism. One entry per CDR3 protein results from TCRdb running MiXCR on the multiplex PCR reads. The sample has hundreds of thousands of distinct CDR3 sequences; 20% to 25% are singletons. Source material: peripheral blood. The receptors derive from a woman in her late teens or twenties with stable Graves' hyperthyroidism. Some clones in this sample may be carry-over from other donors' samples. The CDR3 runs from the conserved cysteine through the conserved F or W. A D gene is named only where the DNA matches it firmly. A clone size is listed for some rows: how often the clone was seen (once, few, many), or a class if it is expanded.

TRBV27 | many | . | CASSLTQENNSPLHF
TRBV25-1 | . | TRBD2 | CASSDPGPYLAGVHEQYF
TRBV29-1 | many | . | CSVGRPQPTYGYTF
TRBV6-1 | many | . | CASSEPNWAGYTF
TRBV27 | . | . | CASSWLAGDNTEAFF
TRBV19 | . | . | CASSMSGGFDYGYTF
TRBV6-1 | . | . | CASSEGWETQYF
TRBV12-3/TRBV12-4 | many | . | CASSFQGRGTNTGELFF
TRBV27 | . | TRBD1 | CASRKTDRENTEAFF
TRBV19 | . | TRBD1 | CASNPSGRGPNQPQHF
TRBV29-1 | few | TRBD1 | CSVRDRGLCTF
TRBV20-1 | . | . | CSARVPRGDGGYTF
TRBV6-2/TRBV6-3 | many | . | CASSYIFWQRRTPTVYGYTF
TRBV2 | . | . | CASSDVSGTQETQYF
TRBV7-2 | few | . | CASSLRQSNYGYTF
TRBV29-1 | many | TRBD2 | CSVAGGNREQYF
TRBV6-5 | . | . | CASSYFDGVYGYTF
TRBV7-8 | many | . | CASSLQDSDYGYTF
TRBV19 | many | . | CASSTPSYEQYF
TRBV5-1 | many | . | CASSLGPGADRYEQYF
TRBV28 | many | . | CASGRTRISNQPQHF
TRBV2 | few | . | CASTTTGDTEAFF
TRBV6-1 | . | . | CASSERSGITYEQYF
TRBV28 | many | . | CASSSPGSSGANVLTF
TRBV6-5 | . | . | CASSYSWDGGWGQETQYF
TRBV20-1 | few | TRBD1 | CSAAGGYAKNIQYF
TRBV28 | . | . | CASLHRLWSGELFF
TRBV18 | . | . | CASSPSRGVVYEQYF
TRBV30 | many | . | CAWSEASGANVLTF
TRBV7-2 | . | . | CASSLVRSGEQYF
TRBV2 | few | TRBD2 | CASSEGGLTGAGELFF
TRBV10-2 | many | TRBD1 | CASRGTGNSNQPQHF
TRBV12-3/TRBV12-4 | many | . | CASSLSGETNSPLHF
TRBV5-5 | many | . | CASSKDGGAGNTIYF
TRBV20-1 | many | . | CSARDPRALEETQYF
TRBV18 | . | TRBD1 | CASSPLQGGTEAFF
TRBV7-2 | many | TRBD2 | CASSRGVDYEQYF
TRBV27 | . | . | CASSPYTISYEQYF
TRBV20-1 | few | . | CSVTRSSGDGYTF
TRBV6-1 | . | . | CASSRGARGVEAFF
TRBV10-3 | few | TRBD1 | CAISKTGTGTGGDLAFF
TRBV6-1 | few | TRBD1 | CASSDRVGYEQYF
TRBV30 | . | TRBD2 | CAWSESGSEQFF
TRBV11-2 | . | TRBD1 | CASTHVQGTENIKYF
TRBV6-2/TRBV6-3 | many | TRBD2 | CASEPGTSTYEQYF
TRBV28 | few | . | CASRIGVNTGELFF
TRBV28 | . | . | CASSSFEEGLPPTDTQYF
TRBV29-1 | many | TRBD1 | CSVDGGQGKEAFF
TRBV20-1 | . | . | CSAREGGQPQHF
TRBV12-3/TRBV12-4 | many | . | CASRSGATNEKLFF
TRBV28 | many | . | CASIPAEGYEQYF